This TCR beta chain comes out of a study of OX40 agonist ivuxolimab in advanced cancers. Study details: Every 2 weeks, ivuxolimab was infused into the patients intravenously at between 0.01 and 10 mg/kg. Findings of the study overall: Low normalized T-cell clonal expansion also characterized some of the nonresponders. Circulating CD4+ and CD8+ T cells showed clonal expansion by week 6 at 0.1 to 3.0 mg/kg.

Trimming removed 0 bases at V and 4 bases at J, with 13 bases between. The CDR3 has 16 amino acids. Germline assignment: CDR1 SQVTM and CDR2 ANQGSEA. The protocol was immunoSEQ multiplex PCR, while the TCRdb copy is restricted to in-frame clones and leaves out a portion. The sample carries 10,000 to 15,000 clones, about 81% recorded once. A note on this clone: The antigen is not known.

This sequence was found in an adult with an advanced solid tumor such as melanoma, head and neck, liver or kidney cancer. The specimen comprised CD4+ or CD8+ T cells sorted from blood, sampled in a trial of the OX40 agonist ivuxolimab. The V call is TRBV29-1, the J call TRBJ2-6; perhaps D is TRBD1 or TRBD2 (5 bases each). The CDR3 DNA reads TGCAGCGTTGAAGACAGGGTCGGGATCGGGGCCAACGTCCTGACTTTC. Its protein product is CSVEDRVGIGANVLTF.